This T cell receptor beta chain was sequenced for a study of technical replicates of blood from a few donors (dated by TCRdb to between 2016 and 2019). Library preparation used the immunoSEQ multiplex PCR assay. The immuneACCESS repertoire file appears here via TCRdb, limited to in-frame rearrangements. These files lack a portion of the clones; in checked studies, under half of the deficit traces to unresolved V genes, and the cause of the others is not known. This sample is represented by tens of thousands of clones; around 93% of them were singletons. Together, the top ten hold roughly 4.2% of the sample. About this clone: Its antigen is currently not known. No per-base quality is available; no much larger clone lies one base away.

The sample consisted of PBMCs. This receptor was obtained from a human donor in good health. Some clones in this sample may be carry-over from other donors' samples.

The CDR3 here reads CASRSRSTYEQYF. The sequenced DNA is TGTGCCAGCAGATCGCGGTCTACCTACGAGCAGTACTTC. This sequence uses TRBV6-1 and TRBJ2-7; confidence is insufficient to name the D gene. Via the germline V gene, CDR1 is MNHNS and CDR2 SASEGT. V and J are truncated by 6 bases and 2 bases respectively, leaving an intervening sequence of 11 bases. Including the terminal cysteine and phenylalanine, the CDR3 comprises 13 residues. Only CDR3 DNA remains: 39 bases, in frame from the first base.